Below are 23 T cell receptor beta chains sequenced from a single sample in a study of T-cell memory formation after mild COVID-19. Each CDR3 protein is one row after TCRdb ran MiXCR on the 5' RACE reads. The sample contains under 300,000 distinct CDR3 sequences, around 8% of which appear only once. Sequenced input: PBMCs or a T cell subset sorted from them (not recorded which). The receptors shown here come from a man between 18 and 29 years old who had mild COVID-19 (a few samples of this study predate the infection). Cell type and time point are not known.

The chain is built from TRBV5-1 and TRBJ2-7, with D maybe TRBD2 (7 bases). Trimming cost V 4 bases and J 3 bases, with 20 bases left between them. Germline V CDR1 and CDR2: SGHRS, YFSETQ. This CDR3 has 16 residues. The CDR3 sequence is CASSPAGARRDYEQYF. CDR3 nucleotides: TGCGCCAGCAGCCCGGCGGGGGCTAGGAGGGACTACGAGCAGTACTTC.

The V gene is TRBV6-5, the J gene TRBJ2-5; 10 nucleotides match TRBD2. V was pared by 4 bases and J by 4 bases, with 3 bases of the junction left unmatched. CDR1 is MNHEY, CDR2 SVGAGI, per germline. The CDR3 has 14 residues. The CDR3 DNA reads as TGTGCCAGCAGTTCCAGGACTAGCGGAGAGACCCAGTACTTC. Protein: CASSSRTSGETQYF.

The chain joins TRBV20-1 to TRBJ2-7, with 12 bases that match TRBD2. In germline, CDR1 is DFQATT, CDR2 SNEGSKA (reference sequence). The CDR3 has 15 amino acids. Germline trimming cut 6 bases from V and 1 base from J; bases unmatched to any gene: 7. CDR3 protein: CSARTSGAISYEQYF. The CDR3 nucleotides are TGCAGTGCAAGGACTAGCGGGGCCATTTCCTACGAGCAGTACTTC.

This clonotype has more than one count but fewer than ten. The chain joins TRBV5-1 to TRBJ2-3; 7 positions agree with TRBD2. After removal of 1 base from V and 3 bases from J, the junction contained 8 bases not matched to a gene. Germline V CDR1 and CDR2: SGHRS, YFSETQ. CDR3 size: 16 residues. Written as DNA, the CDR3 is TGCGCCAGCAGCTTGACTGCAGTCGGGGGGACAGATACGCAGTATTTT. Its translation is CASSLTAVGGTDTQYF.

This clonotype was recorded a few times. This chain links TRBV7-8 with TRBJ2-5, with 16 bases fitting TRBD2. This CDR3 is built from 20 residues. The V segment lost 4 bases and the J segment 4 bases; nucleotides outside the gene matches: 15. Germline lookup yields CDR1 SGHVS and CDR2 FQNEAQ. The CDR3 DNA sequence: TGTGCCAGCAGCTCCCGAGTACCCGGGACTAGCGGGGGGGCCCGAGAGACCCAGTACTTC. Protein sequence: CASSSRVPGTSGGARETQYF.

J is TRBJ2-3 and V is TRBV9, with TRBD2 identical over 13 bases. This CDR3 spans 20 amino acids. Germline V gene sequence: CDR1 SGDLS, CDR2 YYNGEE. The V gene end was trimmed by 0 bases and the J gene end by 9 bases; junction bases not matched to a gene: 19. CDR3 sequence (DNA): TGTGCCAGCAGCGTAGAGGGACTAGCGGGGTGGGAGGTGGTGTGCCCGACGCAGTATTTT. It specifies CASSVEGLAGWEVVCPTQYF.

The V call is TRBV5-1, the J call TRBJ1-5, with D unclear. The CDR3 runs 15 residues. CDR1 is SGHRS and CDR2 is YFSETQ in the germline V gene. Trimming left V 4 bases short and J 3 bases short, with 14 bases between. CDR3 sequence reads: CASSPDGGNNQPQHF. In nucleotides, the CDR3 is TGCGCCAGCAGCCCCGATGGCGGGAACAATCAGCCCCAGCATTTT.

The V and J genes are TRBV9 and TRBJ1-3, with no clear D. Germline lookup yields CDR1 SGDLS and CDR2 YYNGEE. The length of the CDR3 is 15 residues. V was pared by 0 bases and J by 2 bases, with 9 bases between. The CDR3 reads CASSVAPPAGNTIYF. The CDR3 DNA reads as TGTGCCAGCAGCGTAGCCCCCCCGGCTGGAAACACCATATATTTT.

The gene calls are TRBV7-2 and TRBJ2-3; D not certain. Germline CDR1 reads SGHTA; CDR2 reads FQGNSA. Trimming shortened V by 4 bases and J by 6 bases, and 11 bases separated the two germline ends. There are 13 residues in the CDR3. The CDR3 region has the DNA TGTGCCAGCAGCTCCGTCGTGCGTGATACGCAGTATTTT. It codes for CASSSVVRDTQYF.

This clonotype was counted between two and nine times. The chain employs TRBV9 and TRBJ2-1; no firm D call. The V and J ends lost 0 bases and 8 bases respectively, with 9 bases between them. Germline V gene sequence: CDR1 SGDLS, CDR2 YYNGEE. The CDR3 extends over 13 amino acids. This chain's CDR3 is CASSVGSADEQFF. The CDR3 nucleotides are TGTGCCAGCAGCGTAGGCAGCGCCGATGAGCAGTTCTTC.

The V and J genes are TRBV4-3 and TRBJ2-2; TRBD1 matches at 8 bases. V was pared by 1 base and J by 3 bases, with 4 bases of the junction left unmatched. Germline assignment: CDR1 LGHNA and CDR2 YSLEER. The CDR3 has 16 amino acids. The CDR3 DNA follows: TGCGCCAGCAGCCAAGCACAGGGGGAGTACACCGGGGAGCTGTTTTTT. Amino acid sequence: CASSQAQGEYTGELFF.

This chain connects TRBV2 to TRBJ2-2; 7 bases map to TRBD1. Germline V gene lookup returns CDR1 SNHLY and CDR2 FYNNEI. The CDR3 contains 14 residues. V was pared by 3 bases and J by 13 bases, with 11 bases of the junction left unmatched. CDR3 loop: CASSDVQGVSALFF. CDR3 nucleotide sequence: TGTGCCAGCAGTGACGTCCAGGGGGTATCAGCGCTGTTTTTT.

There are a few counts of this clonotype. The rearrangement links TRBV20-1 to TRBJ1-2; 7 bases match TRBD1. The CDR3 spans 12 residues. The V gene end was trimmed by 7 bases and the J gene end by 3 bases; junction bases not matched to a gene: 5. CDR1 is DFQATT and CDR2 is SNEGSKA in the germline V gene (reference sequence). CDR3 nucleotides: TGCAGTGGAGCCAGGGGGGACTATGGCTACACCTTC. Protein product: CSGARGDYGYTF.

This clonotype came up a few times. The V and J genes are TRBV28 and TRBJ2-7; D may be TRBD2 (5 bases). Germline V gene lookup returns CDR1 MDHEN and CDR2 SYDVKM. CDR3 length: 14 amino acids. Trimming removed 3 bases at V and 4 bases at J, with 13 bases between. The CDR3 sequence: CASSFRGFGYEQYV. CDR3 DNA: TGTGCCAGCAGTTTCCGGGGTTTCGGGTACGAGCAGTACGTC.

This clonotype has ten or more counts. The chain couples TRBV27 to TRBJ2-3, with D possibly called TRBD1 or TRBD2 (6 bases each). This CDR3 spans 17 amino acids. The V gene lost 0 bases and the J gene lost 2 bases, with 15 bases spanning the gap. Germline CDR1 reads MNHEY; CDR2 reads SMNVEV (reference sequence). CDR3 nucleotides: TGTGCCAGCAGTTTATCGGTCACGGGGGCCTACACAGATACGCAGTATTTT. This encodes CASSLSVTGAYTDTQYF.

This clonotype was observed many times. This chain uses TRBV12-3 or TRBV12-4 with TRBJ1-5; D gene unclear. The V end lost 4 bases, the J end lost 7 bases, and 5 bases lay between the germline ends. This CDR3 comprises 11 residues. The CDR3 is CASSSGQPQHF. DNA for the CDR3: TGTGCCAGCAGTTCAGGCCAGCCCCAGCATTTT.

In DNA form, the CDR3 reads TGCGCCAGCAGCGACGGACAGAGAGATCAGCCCCAGCATTTT. The encoded protein is CASSDGQRDQPQHF. This chain connects TRBV4-3 to TRBJ1-5, with a possible D match to TRBD1 (6 bases). CDR1 and CDR2 from the germline V gene are LGHNA and YSLEER. This CDR3 region has 14 residues. V gave up 5 bases and J gave up 5 bases, with 13 bases separating them.

This clonotype has a handful of counts. The rearrangement links TRBV27 to TRBJ2-5; D is possibly TRBD1 or TRBD2 (5 bases each). CDR3 length equals 13 residues. Trimming took off 5 bases at V and 5 bases at J, with 12 bases between the two ends. CDR1 and CDR2 from the germline V gene are MNHEY and SMNVEV (reference sequence). This CDR3 reads CASSHAGSETQYF. The DNA of the CDR3 is TGTGCCAGCAGTCACGCAGGGAGCGAGACCCAGTACTTC.

The chain has TRBV10-3 and TRBJ2-7; 9 nucleotides align to TRBD1. The CDR3 loop spans 14 amino acids. Germline assignment: CDR1 ENHRY and CDR2 SYGVKD. J lost 2 bases, V lost 9 bases, and 8 bases had no gene match. In DNA, the CDR3 is TGTGCCATTAGGGACAGGGACGGAGCCTACGAGCAGTACTTC. Translation: CAIRDRDGAYEQYF.

The V gene is TRBV4-3, the J gene TRBJ2-3; 11 bases match TRBD2. V shed 4 bases, J shed 4 bases, and the junction held 4 bases outside the gene matches. Germline V gene sequence: CDR1 LGHNA, CDR2 YSLEER. The CDR3 contains 15 residues. The CDR3 region is CASSLLAGEADTQYF. CDR3 sequence (DNA): TGCGCCAGCAGCCTACTAGCGGGGGAGGCAGATACGCAGTATTTT.

The gene calls are TRBV29-1 and TRBJ1-1, with D unclear. The V and J ends lost 2 bases and 5 bases respectively, with 9 bases between them. This CDR3 has 12 residues. Germline assignment: CDR1 SQVTM and CDR2 ANQGSEA. The CDR3 protein is CSVEKSGTEAFF. The CDR3 coding sequence is TGCAGCGTTGAAAAGTCGGGAACTGAAGCTTTCTTT.

This clonotype came up a few times. V usage is TRBV5-1 and J usage is TRBJ1-2; 7 bases map to TRBD1. The CDR3 is 14 residues long. The ends lost 3 bases at V and 4 bases at J; junction bases unmatched: 6. Looked up from germline, CDR1 is SGHRS and CDR2 is YFSETQ. CDR3 amino acids: CASSSGTDLYGYTF. The CDR3 DNA reads TGCGCCAGCAGCTCCGGGACAGATCTCTATGGCTACACCTTC.

In this sample, this clonotype turned up a few times. The rearrangement links TRBV7-2 to TRBJ2-3; D gene uncertain. Germline CDR1 SGHTA, CDR2 FQGNSA. V dropped 4 bases and J dropped 4 bases, with 12 bases sitting between them. This CDR3 has 14 residues. The CDR3 nucleotides are TGTGCCAGCAGCTCACGGAGATTTGCAGATACGCAGTATTTT. Protein product: CASSSRRFADTQYF.